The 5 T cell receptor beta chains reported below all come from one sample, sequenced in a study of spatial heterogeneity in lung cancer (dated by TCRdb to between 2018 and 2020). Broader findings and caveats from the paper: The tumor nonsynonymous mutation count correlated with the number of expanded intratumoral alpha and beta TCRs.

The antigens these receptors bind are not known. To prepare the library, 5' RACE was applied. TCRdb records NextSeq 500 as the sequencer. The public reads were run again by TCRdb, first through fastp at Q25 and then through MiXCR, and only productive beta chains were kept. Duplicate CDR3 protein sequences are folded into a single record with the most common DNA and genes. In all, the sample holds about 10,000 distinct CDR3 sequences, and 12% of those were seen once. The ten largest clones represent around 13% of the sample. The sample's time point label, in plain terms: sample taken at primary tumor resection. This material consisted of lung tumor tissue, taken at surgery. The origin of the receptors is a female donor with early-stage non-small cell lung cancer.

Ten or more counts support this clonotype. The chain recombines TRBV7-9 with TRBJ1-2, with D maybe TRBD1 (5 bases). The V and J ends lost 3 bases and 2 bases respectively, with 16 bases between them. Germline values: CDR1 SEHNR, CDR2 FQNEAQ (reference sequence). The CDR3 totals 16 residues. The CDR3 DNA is TGTGCCAGCAGCTTCAGTAGTGGGACCGTAAACTATGGCTACACCTTC. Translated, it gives CASSFSSGTVNYGYTF.

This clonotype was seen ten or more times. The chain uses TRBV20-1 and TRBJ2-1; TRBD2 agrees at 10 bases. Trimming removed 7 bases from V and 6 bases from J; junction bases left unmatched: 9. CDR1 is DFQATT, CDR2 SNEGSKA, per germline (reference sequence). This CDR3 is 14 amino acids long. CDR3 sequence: CSGEPGLATNEQFF. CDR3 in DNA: TGCAGTGGGGAGCCGGGACTAGCGACCAATGAGCAGTTCTTC.

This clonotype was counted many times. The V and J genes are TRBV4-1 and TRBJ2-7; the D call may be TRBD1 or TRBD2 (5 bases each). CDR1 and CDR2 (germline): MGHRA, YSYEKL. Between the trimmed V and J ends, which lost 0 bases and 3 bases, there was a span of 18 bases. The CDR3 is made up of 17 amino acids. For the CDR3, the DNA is TGCGCCAGCAGCCAAGATCCCACCGGGACGGGCGACTACGAGCAGTACTTC. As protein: CASSQDPTGTGDYEQYF.

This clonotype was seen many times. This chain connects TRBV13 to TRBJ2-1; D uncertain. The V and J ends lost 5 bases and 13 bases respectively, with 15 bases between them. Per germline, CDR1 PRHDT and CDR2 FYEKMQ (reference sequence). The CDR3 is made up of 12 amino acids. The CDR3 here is CASSLQDQSQFF. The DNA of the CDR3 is TGTGCCAGCAGCCTACAAGACCAGAGCCAGTTCTTC.

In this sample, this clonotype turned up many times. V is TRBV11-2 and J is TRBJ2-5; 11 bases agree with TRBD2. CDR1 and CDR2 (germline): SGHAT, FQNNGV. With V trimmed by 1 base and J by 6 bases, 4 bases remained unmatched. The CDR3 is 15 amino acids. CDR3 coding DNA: TGTGCCAGCAGCTTAGGTCTAGCGGGGGGAAAGACCCAGTACTTC. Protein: CASSLGLAGGKTQYF.